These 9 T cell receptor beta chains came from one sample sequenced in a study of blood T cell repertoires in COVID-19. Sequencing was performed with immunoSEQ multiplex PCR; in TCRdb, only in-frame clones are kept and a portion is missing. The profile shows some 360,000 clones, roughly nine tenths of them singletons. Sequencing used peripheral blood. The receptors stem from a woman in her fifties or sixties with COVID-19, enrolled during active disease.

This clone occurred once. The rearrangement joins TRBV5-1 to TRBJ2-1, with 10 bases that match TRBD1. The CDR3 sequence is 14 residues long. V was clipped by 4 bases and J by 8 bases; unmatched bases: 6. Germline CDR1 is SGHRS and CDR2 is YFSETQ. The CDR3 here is CASSPRDRGDEQFF. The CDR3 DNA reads TGCGCCAGCAGCCCCCGGGACAGGGGAGATGAGCAGTTCTTC. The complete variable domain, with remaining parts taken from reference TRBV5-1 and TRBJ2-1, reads KAGVTQTPRYLIKTRGQQVTLSCSPISGHRSVSWYQQTPGQGLQFLFEYFSETQRNKGNFPGRFSGRQFSNSRSEMNVSTLELGDSALYLCASSPRDRGDEQFFGPGTRLTVL.

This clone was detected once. The CDR3 spells CASSSSGTQNTEAFF. In DNA, the CDR3 is TGCGCCAGCAGCTCTTCCGGGACTCAGAACACTGAAGCTTTCTTT. This chain uses TRBV5-1 with TRBJ1-1; D is possibly TRBD1 (5 bases). The V end was cut by 3 bases, the J end by 1 base, with 13 bases between. Germline V gene lookup returns CDR1 SGHRS and CDR2 YFSETQ. The CDR3 runs 15 residues. Variable domain in full (rest from reference TRBV5-1 and TRBJ1-1): KAGVTQTPRYLIKTRGQQVTLSCSPISGHRSVSWYQQTPGQGLQFLFEYFSETQRNKGNFPGRFSGRQFSNSRSEMNVSTLELGDSALYLCASSSSGTQNTEAFFGQGTRLTVV.

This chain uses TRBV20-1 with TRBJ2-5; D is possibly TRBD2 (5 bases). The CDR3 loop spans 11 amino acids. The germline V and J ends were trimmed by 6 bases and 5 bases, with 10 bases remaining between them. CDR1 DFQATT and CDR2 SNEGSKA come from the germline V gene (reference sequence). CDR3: CSAPAAETQYF. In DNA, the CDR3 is TGCAGTGCGCCAGCGGCGGAGACCCAGTACTTC.

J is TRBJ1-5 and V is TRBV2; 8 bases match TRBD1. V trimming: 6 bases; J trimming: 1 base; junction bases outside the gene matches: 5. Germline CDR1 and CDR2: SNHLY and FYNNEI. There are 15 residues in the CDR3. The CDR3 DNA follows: TGTGCCAGCAGGACACAGGGGGGGAGCAATCAGCCCCAGCATTTT. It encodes CASRTQGGSNQPQHF.

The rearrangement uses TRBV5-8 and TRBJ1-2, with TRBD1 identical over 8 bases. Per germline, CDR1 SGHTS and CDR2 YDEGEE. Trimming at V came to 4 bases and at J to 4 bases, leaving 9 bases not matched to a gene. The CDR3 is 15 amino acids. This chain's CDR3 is CASSLTDRVLYGYTF. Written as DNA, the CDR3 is TGTGCCAGCAGCCTCACGGACAGGGTTCTCTATGGCTACACCTTC. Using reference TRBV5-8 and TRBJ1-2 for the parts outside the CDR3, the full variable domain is EAGVTQSPTHLIKTRGQQATLRCSPISGHTSVYWYQQALGLGLQFLLWYDEGEERNRGNFPPRFSGRQFPNYSSELNVNALELEDSALYLCASSLTDRVLYGYTFGSGTRLTVV.

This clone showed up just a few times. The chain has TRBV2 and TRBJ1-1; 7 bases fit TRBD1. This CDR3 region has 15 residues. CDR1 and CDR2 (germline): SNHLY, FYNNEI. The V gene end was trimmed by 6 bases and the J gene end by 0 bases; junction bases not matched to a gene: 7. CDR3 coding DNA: TGTGCCAGCAGCCTACGCGACAGGGTGAACACTGAAGCTTTCTTT. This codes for CASSLRDRVNTEAFF.

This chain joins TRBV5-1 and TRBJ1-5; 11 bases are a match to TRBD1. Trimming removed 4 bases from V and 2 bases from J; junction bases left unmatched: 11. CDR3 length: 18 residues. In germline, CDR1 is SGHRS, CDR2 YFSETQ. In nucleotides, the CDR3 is TGCGCCAGCAGCCTAGGGACAGGGGGGATTGGTGGCAATCAGCCCCAGCATTTT. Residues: CASSLGTGGIGGNQPQHF.

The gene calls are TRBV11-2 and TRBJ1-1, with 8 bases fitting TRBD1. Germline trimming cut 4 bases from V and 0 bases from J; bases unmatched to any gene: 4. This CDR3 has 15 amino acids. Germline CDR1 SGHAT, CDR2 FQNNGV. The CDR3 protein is CASSWGTGLNTEAFF. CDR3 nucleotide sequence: TGTGCCAGCAGCTGGGGGACAGGTTTGAACACTGAAGCTTTCTTT.

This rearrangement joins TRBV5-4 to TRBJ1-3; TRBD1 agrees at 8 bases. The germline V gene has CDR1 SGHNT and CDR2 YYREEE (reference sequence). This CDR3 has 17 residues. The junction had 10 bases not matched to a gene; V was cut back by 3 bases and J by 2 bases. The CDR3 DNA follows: TGTGCCAGCAGCTCCCGGGACAGGTCTAAACCTGGAAACACCATATATTTT. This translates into CASSSRDRSKPGNTIYF. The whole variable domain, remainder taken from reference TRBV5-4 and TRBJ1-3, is ETGVTQSPTHLIKTRGQQVTLRCSSQSGHNTVSWYQQALGQGPQFIFQYYREEENGRGNFPPRFSGLQFPNYSSELNVNALELDDSALYLCASSSRDRSKPGNTIYFGEGSWLTVV.